Described below is a single T cell receptor (beta chain) sequence and its context. Its antigen is unknown. The CDR3 is 17 amino acids. CDR1 is SGHDT, CDR2 YYEEEE, per germline. V lost 2 bases and J 1 base, leaving 17 bases between the germline ends. Assay used: immunoSEQ multiplex PCR; TCRdb lists only in-frame clones, some missing. This sample has roughly 100,000 clones, with approximately 90% found just once. The source of the sample is a study of T cell responses to AZD1222 COVID-19 vaccine. Findings of the study overall: CD4 TCRs covered the whole spike, strongest at regions 160-218 and 743-854. Unmutated regions of variants are reportedly targeted by nearly half of spike-specific TCRs.

The sequence derives from an adult in good health. The chain uses TRBV5-6 and TRBJ2-3; TRBD1 is a possible D gene (5 bases). The sample in question was peripheral blood, obtained on day 0 of AZD1222 vaccination. The CDR3 bases are TGTGCCAGCAGCTTACTTCATGGGGCCCGGGGCACAGATACGCAGTATTTT. It translates to CASSLLHGARGTDTQYF.